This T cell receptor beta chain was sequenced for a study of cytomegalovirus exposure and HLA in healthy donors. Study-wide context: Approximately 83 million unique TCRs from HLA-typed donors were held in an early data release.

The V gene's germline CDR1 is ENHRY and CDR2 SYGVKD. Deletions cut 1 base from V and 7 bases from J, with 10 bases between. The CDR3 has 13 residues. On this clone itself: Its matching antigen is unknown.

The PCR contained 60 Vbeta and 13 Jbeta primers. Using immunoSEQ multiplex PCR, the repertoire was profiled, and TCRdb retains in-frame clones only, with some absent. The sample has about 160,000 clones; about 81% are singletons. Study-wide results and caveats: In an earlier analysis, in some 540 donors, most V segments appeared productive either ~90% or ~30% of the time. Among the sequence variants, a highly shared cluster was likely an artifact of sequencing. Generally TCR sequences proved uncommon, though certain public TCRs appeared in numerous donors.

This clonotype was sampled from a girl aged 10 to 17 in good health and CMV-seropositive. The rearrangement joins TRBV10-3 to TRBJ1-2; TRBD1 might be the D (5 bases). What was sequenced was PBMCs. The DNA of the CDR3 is TGTGCCATCAGTGAGTTGGGGGGAGGTGGCTACACCTTC. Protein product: CAISELGGGGYTF.